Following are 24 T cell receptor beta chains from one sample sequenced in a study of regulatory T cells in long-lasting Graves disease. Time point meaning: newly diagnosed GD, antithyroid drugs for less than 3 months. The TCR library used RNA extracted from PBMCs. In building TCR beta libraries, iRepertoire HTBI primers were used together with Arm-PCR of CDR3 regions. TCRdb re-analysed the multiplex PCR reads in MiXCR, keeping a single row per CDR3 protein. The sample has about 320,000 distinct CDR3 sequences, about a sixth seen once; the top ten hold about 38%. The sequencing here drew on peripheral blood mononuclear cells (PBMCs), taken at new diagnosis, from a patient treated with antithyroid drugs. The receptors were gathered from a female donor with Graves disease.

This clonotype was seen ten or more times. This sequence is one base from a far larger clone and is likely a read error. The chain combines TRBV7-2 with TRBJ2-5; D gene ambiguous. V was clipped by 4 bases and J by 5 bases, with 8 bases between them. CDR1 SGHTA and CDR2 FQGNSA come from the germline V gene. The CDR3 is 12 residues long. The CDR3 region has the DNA TGTGCCAGCAGCTCAGCGAGGGAGACCCAGTACTTC. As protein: CASSSARETQYF. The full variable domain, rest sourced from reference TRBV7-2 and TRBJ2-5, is GAGVSQSPSNKVTEKGKDVELRCDPISGHTALYWYRQSLGQGLEFLIYFQGNSAPDKSGLPSDRFSAERTGGSVSTLTIQRTQQEDSAVYLCASSSARETQYFGPGTRLLVL.

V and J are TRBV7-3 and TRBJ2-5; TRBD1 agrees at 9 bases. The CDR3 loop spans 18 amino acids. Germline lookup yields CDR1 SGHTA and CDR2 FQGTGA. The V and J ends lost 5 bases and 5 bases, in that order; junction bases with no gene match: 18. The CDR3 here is CASSPGQGSGAVTETQYF. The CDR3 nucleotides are TGTGCCAGCAGCCCAGGACAGGGGTCCGGCGCGGTTACGGAGACCCAGTACTTC.

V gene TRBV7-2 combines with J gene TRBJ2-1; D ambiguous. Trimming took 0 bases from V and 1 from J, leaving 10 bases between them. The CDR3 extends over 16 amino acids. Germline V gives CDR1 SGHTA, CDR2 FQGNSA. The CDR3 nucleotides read TGTGCCAGCAGCTTAGCAGCAGCGTTTTCCTACAATGAGCAGTTCTTC. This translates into CASSLAAAFSYNEQFF.

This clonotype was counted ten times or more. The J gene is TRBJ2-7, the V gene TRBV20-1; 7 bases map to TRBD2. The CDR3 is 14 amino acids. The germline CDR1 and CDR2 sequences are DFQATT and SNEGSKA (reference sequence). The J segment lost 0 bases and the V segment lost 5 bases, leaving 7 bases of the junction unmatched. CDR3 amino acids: CSAASGIRSYEQYF. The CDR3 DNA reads TGCAGTGCTGCGAGCGGGATACGCTCCTACGAGCAGTACTTC.

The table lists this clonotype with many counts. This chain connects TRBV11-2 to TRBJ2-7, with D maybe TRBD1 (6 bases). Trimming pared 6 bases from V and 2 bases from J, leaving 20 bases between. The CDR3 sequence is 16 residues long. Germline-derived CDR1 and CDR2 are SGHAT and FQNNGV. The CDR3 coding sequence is TGTGCCAGCAGACCTAGGACAGCCGAACTCCCCTACGAGCAGTACTTC. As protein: CASRPRTAELPYEQYF.

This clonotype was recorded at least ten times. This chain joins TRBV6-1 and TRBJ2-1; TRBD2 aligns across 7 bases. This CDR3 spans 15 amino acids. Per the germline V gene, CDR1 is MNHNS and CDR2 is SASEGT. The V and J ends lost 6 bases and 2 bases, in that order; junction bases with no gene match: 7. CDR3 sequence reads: CASRTGGEAYNEQFF. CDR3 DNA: TGTGCCAGCAGAACTGGGGGGGAGGCCTACAATGAGCAGTTCTTC.

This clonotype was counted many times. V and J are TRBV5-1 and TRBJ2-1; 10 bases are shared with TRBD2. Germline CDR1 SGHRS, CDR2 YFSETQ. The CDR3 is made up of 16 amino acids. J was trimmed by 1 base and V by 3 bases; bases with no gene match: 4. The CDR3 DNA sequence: TGCGCCAGCAGCTCCTTAGCGGGAGGTTCCTACAATGAGCAGTTCTTC. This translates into CASSSLAGGSYNEQFF.

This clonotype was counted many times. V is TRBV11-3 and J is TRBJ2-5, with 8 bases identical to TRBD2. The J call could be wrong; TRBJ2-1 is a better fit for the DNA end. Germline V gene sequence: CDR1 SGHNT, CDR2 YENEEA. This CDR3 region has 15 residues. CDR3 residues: CASSLGGPGGNEQFF. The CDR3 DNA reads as TGTGCCAGCAGCTTAGGGGGACCGGGGGGGAATGAGCAGTTCTTC.

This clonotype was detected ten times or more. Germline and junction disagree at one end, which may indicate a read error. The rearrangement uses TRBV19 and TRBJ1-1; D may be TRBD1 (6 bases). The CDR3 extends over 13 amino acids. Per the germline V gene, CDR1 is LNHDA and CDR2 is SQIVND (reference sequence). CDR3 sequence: CASRGTGNAEAFF. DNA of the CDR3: TGTGCCAGTAGGGGAACAGGGAACGCTGAAGCTTTCTTT.

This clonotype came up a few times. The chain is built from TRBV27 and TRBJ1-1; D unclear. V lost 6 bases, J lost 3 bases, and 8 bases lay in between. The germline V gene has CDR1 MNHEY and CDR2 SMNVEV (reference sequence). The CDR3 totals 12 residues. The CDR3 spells CASSHPDTEAFF. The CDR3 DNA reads TGTGCCAGCAGCCACCCTGACACTGAAGCTTTCTTT.

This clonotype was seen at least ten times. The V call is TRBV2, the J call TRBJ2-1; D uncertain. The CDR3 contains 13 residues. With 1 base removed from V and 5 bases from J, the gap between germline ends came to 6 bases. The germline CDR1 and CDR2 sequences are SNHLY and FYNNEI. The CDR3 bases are TGTGCCAGCAGTGAAGAACCAAACAATGAGCAGTTCTTC. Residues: CASSEEPNNEQFF.

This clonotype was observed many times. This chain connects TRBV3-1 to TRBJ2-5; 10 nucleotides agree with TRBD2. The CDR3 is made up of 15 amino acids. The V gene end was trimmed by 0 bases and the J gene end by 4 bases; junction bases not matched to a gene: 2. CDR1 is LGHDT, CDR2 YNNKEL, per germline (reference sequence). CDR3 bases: TGTGCCAGCAGCCAAGACGGGACTAGCGTAGAGACCCAGTACTTC. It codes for CASSQDGTSVETQYF.

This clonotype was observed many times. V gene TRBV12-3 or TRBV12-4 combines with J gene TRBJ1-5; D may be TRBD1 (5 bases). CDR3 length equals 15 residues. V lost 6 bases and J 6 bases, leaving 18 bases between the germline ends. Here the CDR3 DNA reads TGTGCCAGCAGCAGGGACCCCCGGGCGGGTCAGCCCCAGCATTTT. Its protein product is CASSRDPRAGQPQHF.

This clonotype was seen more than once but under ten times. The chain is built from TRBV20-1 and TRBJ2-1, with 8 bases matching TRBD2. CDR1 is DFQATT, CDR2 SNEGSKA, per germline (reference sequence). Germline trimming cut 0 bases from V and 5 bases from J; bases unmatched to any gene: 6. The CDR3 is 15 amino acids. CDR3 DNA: TGCAGTGCTAGAGAAAGTATTAGCGGGAACAATGAGCAGTTCTTC. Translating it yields CSARESISGNNEQFF.

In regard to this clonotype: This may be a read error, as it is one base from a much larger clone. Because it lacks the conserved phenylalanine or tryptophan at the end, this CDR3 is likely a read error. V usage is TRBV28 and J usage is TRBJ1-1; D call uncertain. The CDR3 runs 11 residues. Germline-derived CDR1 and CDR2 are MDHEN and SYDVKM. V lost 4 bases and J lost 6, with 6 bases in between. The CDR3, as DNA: TGTGCCAGCAGTTCCCCATCTGAAGCTTTCCTT. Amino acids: CASSSPSEAFL.

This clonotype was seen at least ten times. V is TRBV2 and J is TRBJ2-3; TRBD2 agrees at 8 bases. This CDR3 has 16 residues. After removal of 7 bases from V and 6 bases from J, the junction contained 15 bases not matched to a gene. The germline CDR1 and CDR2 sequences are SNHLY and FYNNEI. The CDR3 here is CASNPPPGRAGDTQYF. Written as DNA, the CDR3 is TGTGCCAGCAACCCGCCCCCCGGGAGGGCAGGGGATACGCAGTATTTT.

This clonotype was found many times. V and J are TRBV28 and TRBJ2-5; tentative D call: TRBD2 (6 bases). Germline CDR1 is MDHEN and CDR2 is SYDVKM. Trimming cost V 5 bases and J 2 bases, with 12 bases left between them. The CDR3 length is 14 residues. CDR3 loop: CASSPGTGQETQYF. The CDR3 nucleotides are TGTGCCAGCAGTCCCGGGACTGGGCAAGAGACCCAGTACTTC.

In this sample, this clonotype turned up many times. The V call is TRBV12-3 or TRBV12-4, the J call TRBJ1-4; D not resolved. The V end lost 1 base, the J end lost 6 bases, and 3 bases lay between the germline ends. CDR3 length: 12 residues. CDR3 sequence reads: CASSLGDEKLFF. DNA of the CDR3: TGTGCCAGCAGTTTAGGGGATGAAAAACTGTTTTTT.

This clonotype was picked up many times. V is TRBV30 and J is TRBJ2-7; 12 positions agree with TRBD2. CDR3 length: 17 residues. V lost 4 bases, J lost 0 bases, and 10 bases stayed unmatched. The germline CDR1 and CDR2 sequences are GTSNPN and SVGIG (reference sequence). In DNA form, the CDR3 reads TGTGCCTGGAACCCGGGACTAGCGGGTCCAAGCTCCTACGAGCAGTACTTC. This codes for CAWNPGLAGPSSYEQYF.

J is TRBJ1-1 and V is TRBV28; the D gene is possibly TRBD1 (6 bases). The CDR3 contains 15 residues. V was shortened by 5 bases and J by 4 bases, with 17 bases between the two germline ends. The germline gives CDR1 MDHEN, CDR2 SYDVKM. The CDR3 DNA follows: TGTGCCAGCAGTCCCCTGGACAGAACGACCACTGAAGCTTTCTTT. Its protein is CASSPLDRTTTEAFF.

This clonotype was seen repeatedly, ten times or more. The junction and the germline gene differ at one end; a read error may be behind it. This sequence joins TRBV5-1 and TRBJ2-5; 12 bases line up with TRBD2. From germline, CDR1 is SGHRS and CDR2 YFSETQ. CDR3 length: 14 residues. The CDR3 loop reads CASSSGLAGETQYF. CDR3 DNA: TGTGCCAGCAGTTCGGGACTAGCGGGAGAGACCCAGTACTTC.

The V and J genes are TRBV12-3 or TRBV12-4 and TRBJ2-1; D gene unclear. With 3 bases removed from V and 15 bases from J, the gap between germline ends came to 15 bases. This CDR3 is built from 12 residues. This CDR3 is CASSLTASVPFF. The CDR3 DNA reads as TGTGCCAGCAGTTTGACTGCCTCGGTCCCGTTCTTC.

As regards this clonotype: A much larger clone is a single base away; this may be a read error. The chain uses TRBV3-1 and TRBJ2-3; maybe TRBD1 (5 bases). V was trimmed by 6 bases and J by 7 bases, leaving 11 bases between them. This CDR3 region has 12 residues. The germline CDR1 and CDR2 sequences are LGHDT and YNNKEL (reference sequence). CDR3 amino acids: CASRPRQNTQYF. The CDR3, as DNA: TGTGCCAGCAGGCCGAGACAGAATACGCAGTATTTT.

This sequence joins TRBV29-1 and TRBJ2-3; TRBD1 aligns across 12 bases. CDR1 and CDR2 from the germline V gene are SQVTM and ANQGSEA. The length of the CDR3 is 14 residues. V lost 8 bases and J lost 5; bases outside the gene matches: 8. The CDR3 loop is CSLRDRGPQDTQYF. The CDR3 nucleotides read TGCAGCCTCCGGGACAGGGGGCCTCAAGATACGCAGTATTTT.